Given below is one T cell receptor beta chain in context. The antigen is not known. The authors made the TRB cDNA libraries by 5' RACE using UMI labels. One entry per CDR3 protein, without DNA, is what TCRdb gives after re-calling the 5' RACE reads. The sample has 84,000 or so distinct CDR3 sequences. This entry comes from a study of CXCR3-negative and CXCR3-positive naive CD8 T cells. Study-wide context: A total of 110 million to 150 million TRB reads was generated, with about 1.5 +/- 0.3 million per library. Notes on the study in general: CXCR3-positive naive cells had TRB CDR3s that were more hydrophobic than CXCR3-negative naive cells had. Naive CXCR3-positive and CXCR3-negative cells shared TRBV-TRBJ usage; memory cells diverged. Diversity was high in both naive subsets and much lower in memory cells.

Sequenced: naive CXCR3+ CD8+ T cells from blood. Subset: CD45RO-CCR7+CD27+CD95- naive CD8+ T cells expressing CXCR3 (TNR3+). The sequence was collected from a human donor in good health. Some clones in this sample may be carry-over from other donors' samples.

CDR3 in amino acids: CAISKSRWDNGETQYF. This sequence joins TRBV10-3 and TRBJ2-5; TCRdb's D call of TRBD1 is untestable without DNA. Germline values: CDR1 ENHRY, CDR2 SYGVKD. The CDR3 runs 16 residues.